This T cell receptor beta chain is from a study of cytomegalovirus exposure and HLA in healthy donors. About this clone itself: Its antigen remains unidentified.

Study-level points and caveats: In vitro checks showed that three CMV-associated chains really do target CMV antigens.

PCR used 60 Vbeta primers and 13 Jbeta primers. The protocol was immunoSEQ multiplex PCR, while the TCRdb copy is restricted to in-frame clones and leaves out a portion. The repertoire holds 150,000 to 200,000 clones, with about 80% as singletons. Trimming shortened V by 5 bases and J by 9 bases, and 13 bases separated the two germline ends. The germline gives CDR1 SGHTA, CDR2 FQGNSA. This CDR3 contains 13 residues. The chain couples TRBV7-2 to TRBJ2-2; D gene ambiguous. The specimen sequenced was PBMCs. The receptor was derived from a woman in her thirties in good health and CMV-seropositive. The CDR3 reads CASSETLRRELFF. In nucleotides, the CDR3 is TGTGCCAGCAGCGAAACCCTGAGGAGGGAGCTGTTTTTT.